The sequence of this T cell receptor (beta chain) was determined in a study of identical twins. Study-level points and caveats: Out-of-frame TCR alpha sharing observed in monozygotic twins exceeded model estimates. Partly confounded zero-insertion analyses could result from invariant MAIT and iNKT cells. Cross-sectional statistical analysis, not tracking of the same donors, underpinned the conclusions.

Comments on this clonotype: Its cognate antigen is unknown.

Germline values: CDR1 ENHRY, CDR2 SYGVKD. Losses at the gene ends were 7 bases for V and 7 bases for J; bases not matched to a gene: 5. This CDR3 has 13 amino acids. Template switching added a universal primer binding site, and final cDNA carried unique molecular identifiers. Via MiXCR, TCRdb re-called the 5' RACE reads, giving one row per CDR3 protein. The sample holds 1.5 million to 2 million distinct CDR3 sequences, around 33% seen once. Input material: cord blood. The clonotype comes from a newborn girl in good health. The chain combines TRBV10-3 with TRBJ2-1, with 9 nucleotides matching TRBD1. The CDR3 bases are TGTGCCATCACCCCACAGGGGGCTAATGAGCAGTTCTTC. It is translated as CAITPQGANEQFF.